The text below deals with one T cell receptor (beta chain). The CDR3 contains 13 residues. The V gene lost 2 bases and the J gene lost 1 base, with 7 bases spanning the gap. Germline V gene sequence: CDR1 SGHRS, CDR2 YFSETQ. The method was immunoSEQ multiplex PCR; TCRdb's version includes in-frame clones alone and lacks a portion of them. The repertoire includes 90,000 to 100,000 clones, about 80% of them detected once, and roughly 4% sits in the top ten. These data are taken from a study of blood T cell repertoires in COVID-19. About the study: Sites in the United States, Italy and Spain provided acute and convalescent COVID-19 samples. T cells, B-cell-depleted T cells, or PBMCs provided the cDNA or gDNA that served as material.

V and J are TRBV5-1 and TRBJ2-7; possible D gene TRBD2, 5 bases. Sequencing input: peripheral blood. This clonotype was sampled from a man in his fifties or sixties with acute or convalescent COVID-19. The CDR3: CASSLWESYEQYF. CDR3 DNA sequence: TGCGCCAGCAGCTTATGGGAGTCCTACGAGCAGTACTTC. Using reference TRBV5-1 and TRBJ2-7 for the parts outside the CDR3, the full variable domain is KAGVTQTPRYLIKTRGQQVTLSCSPISGHRSVSWYQQTPGQGLQFLFEYFSETQRNKGNFPGRFSGRQFSNSRSEMNVSTLELGDSALYLCASSLWESYEQYFGPGTRLTVT.